These 13 T cell receptor beta chains were all obtained from the same sample, sequenced in a study of T cells in Graves' hyperthyroidism and ophthalmopathy. Amplification targeted TCR beta CDR3 regions from RNA transcripts. Using the HTBI primer set, a first-round RT-PCR was run on the TCR CDR3. Using its own MiXCR run on the multiplex PCR reads, TCRdb lists one record per CDR3 protein. The sample contains approximately 350,000 distinct CDR3 sequences, approximately 16% of which appear only once. Sequencing was done on a sample of blood. These receptors were collected from a woman between 55 and 75 years old with Graves' ophthalmopathy.

This rearrangement joins TRBV7-9 to TRBJ2-7, with D tentatively TRBD1 (7 bases). V lost 8 bases and J 2 bases, leaving 13 bases between the germline ends. Germline V gives CDR1 SEHNR, CDR2 FQNEAQ (reference sequence). The CDR3 is 13 amino acids. CDR3 amino acids: CASAQGGAYEQYF. The CDR3 DNA reads TGTGCCAGCGCCCAGGGGGGAGCCTACGAGCAGTACTTC.

This clonotype was picked up many times. The chain uses TRBV20-1 and TRBJ2-3; 10 bases line up with TRBD2. Losses at the gene ends were 5 bases for V and 3 bases for J; bases not matched to a gene: 5. Germline values: CDR1 DFQATT, CDR2 SNEGSKA (reference sequence). The CDR3 consists of 14 residues. The CDR3 DNA sequence: TGCAGTGCTCCCCCTAGCGGGAGAACAGATACGCAGTATTTT. Amino acids: CSAPPSGRTDTQYF.

The table lists this clonotype with a few counts. The chain carries TRBV28 and TRBJ2-3; D ambiguous. V dropped 5 bases and J dropped 0 bases, with 12 bases sitting between them. The CDR3 length is 15 residues. Germline CDR1 is MDHEN and CDR2 is SYDVKM. CDR3 sequence reads: CASSLPTRSTDTQYF. Written as DNA, the CDR3 is TGTGCCAGCAGTCTCCCCACGCGCAGCACAGATACGCAGTATTTT.

This clonotype was counted at least ten times. The rearrangement links TRBV13 to TRBJ1-6; no clear D. Germline assignment: CDR1 PRHDT and CDR2 FYEKMQ (reference sequence). CDR3 length equals 12 residues. Trimming took off 5 bases at V and 7 bases at J, with 6 bases between the two ends. CDR3 nucleotide sequence: TGTGCCAGCAGCGCAAGAAATTCACCCCTCCACTTT. Encoded protein: CASSARNSPLHF.

This clonotype was found a few times. The chain has TRBV7-6 and TRBJ2-5; D is perhaps TRBD1 or TRBD2 (5 bases each). CDR3 length: 13 amino acids. V lost 5 bases and J lost 5, with 12 bases in between. Germline V gene data show CDR1 as SGHVS and CDR2 as FNYEAQ. This CDR3 is CASSRRGVETQYF. CDR3 nucleotides: TGTGCCAGCAGCCGTCGAGGGGTGGAGACCCAGTACTTC.

There are a few counts of this clonotype. The chain links TRBV6-2 or TRBV6-3 to TRBJ2-2; 7 bases map to TRBD2. The CDR3 totals 16 residues. CDR1 and CDR2 from the germline V gene are MNHEY and SVGEGT. Germline trimming cut 4 bases from V and 0 bases from J; bases unmatched to any gene: 5. The CDR3 region is CASSSRLAANTGELFF. CDR3 bases: TGTGCCAGCAGTTCCCGACTAGCAGCGAACACCGGGGAGCTGTTTTTT.

This sequence joins TRBV10-2 and TRBJ2-1; possible D gene TRBD2, 5 bases. CDR3 length: 15 residues. CDR1 is WSHSY and CDR2 is SAAADI in the germline V gene. The V end lost 4 bases, the J end lost 0 bases, and 10 bases lay between the germline ends. CDR3 sequence (DNA): TGCGCCAGCAGTGCGGACTTTAGCTCCTACAATGAGCAGTTCTTC. Translation gives CASSADFSSYNEQFF.

The chain couples TRBV6-1 to TRBJ2-1, with 11 bases matching TRBD2. Germline assignment: CDR1 MNHNS and CDR2 SASEGT. J gave up 8 bases and V 6 bases, and 12 bases lay outside the gene matches. This CDR3 region has 16 residues. CDR3 protein: CASSPPPGLAVYEQFF. In nucleotides, the CDR3 is TGTGCCAGCAGCCCGCCCCCGGGACTAGCGGTTTATGAGCAGTTCTTC.

This clonotype has at least ten counts. This rearrangement joins TRBV11-2 to TRBJ2-7, with TRBD2 identical over 10 bases. This CDR3 spans 15 amino acids. Germline-derived CDR1 and CDR2 are SGHAT and FQNNGV. The V segment lost 5 bases and the J segment 4 bases; nucleotides outside the gene matches: 8. The CDR3, as DNA: TGTGCCAGCAGCCACATAGGGACTAGCGAGTACGAGCAGTACTTC. Its translation: CASSHIGTSEYEQYF.

This clonotype was observed at least ten times. The V call is TRBV30, the J call TRBJ2-4; TRBD1 matches 7 bases. Per germline, CDR1 GTSNPN and CDR2 SVGIG (reference sequence). The CDR3 length is 15 residues. V dropped 2 bases and J dropped 0; count of bases not matched to a gene: 4. In DNA form, the CDR3 reads TGTGCCTGGAGTATCCAGGGGGTAGCCAAAAACATTCAGTACTTC. Translated, it gives CAWSIQGVAKNIQYF. The full variable domain, with the rest looked up from reference TRBV30 and TRBJ2-4, is SQTIHQWPATLVQPVGSPLSLECTVEGTSNPNLYWYRQAAGRGLQLLFYSVGIGQISSEVPQNLSASRPQDRQFILSSKKLLLSDSGFYLCAWSIQGVAKNIQYFGAGTRLSVL.

This CDR3 reads CASSTTHSTDTQYF. The CDR3 bases are TGTGCCAGTAGTACAACGCACAGCACAGATACGCAGTATTTT. The rearrangement links TRBV19 to TRBJ2-3; unclear D gene. Germline lookup yields CDR1 LNHDA and CDR2 SQIVND (reference sequence). CDR3 size: 14 residues. V lost 4 bases and J 0 bases, leaving 8 bases between the germline ends.

The table lists this clonotype with a few counts. The chain links TRBV5-6 to TRBJ2-1; perhaps TRBD1 as D (6 bases). CDR3 length: 12 residues. V lost 4 bases and J 10 bases, leaving 12 bases between the germline ends. Per the germline V gene, CDR1 is SGHDT and CDR2 is YYEEEE. CDR3 protein: CASSITGNEQFF. The CDR3, as DNA: TGTGCCAGCAGCATCACAGGGAACGAGCAGTTCTTC.

The chain employs TRBV12-3 or TRBV12-4 and TRBJ2-2; 8 bases are shared with TRBD2. V lost 7 bases and J lost 3; bases outside the gene matches: 7. The CDR3 loop spans 15 amino acids. CDR3 amino acids: CASTGGDTYTGELFF. The CDR3 DNA is TGTGCCAGCACCGGGGGGGACACCTACACCGGGGAGCTGTTTTTT.